This T cell receptor (beta chain) originates from a study of glioma-infiltrating T cells after dendritic cell vaccination. Looking at the study overall: Autologous tumor lysate was loaded overnight onto monocyte-derived dendritic cells grown seven days with IL-4 and GM-CSF. Study outcomes and limitations: The cohort had few patients with full blood and tumor sets.

Blood PBMC samples: pre-vaccination, two weeks post third vaccination, and at tumor progression. With respect to this clone: Its antigen remains unidentified.

Germline assignment: CDR1 SGHNT and CDR2 YYREEE (reference sequence). The CDR3 contains 15 residues. V dropped 5 bases and J dropped 1 base, with 15 bases sitting between them. TCRdb's copy holds only in-frame clones and misses some; the assay was immunoSEQ multiplex PCR. The sample has around 97,000 clones, more than 80% seen once. V gene TRBV5-4 combines with J gene TRBJ1-1; D not resolved. This receptor was obtained from a human donor with glioblastoma. The sample consisted of blood, taken before dendritic cell vaccination. DNA of the CDR3: TGTGCCAGCAGATTTGGTGGGCGCTCGAACACTGAAGCTTTCTTT. Translating gives CASRFGGRSNTEAFF.